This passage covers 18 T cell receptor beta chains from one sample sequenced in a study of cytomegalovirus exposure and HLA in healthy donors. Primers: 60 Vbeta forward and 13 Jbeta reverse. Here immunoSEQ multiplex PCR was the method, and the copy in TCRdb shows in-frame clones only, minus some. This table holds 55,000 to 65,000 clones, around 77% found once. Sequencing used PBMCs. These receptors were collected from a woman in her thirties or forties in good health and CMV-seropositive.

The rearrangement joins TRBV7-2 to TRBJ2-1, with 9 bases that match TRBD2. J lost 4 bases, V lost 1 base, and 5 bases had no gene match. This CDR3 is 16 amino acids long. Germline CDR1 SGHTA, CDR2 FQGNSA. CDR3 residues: CASSLGLAGRYNEQFF. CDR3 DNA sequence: TGTGCCAGCAGCTTAGGTCTAGCGGGGAGGTACAATGAGCAGTTCTTC.

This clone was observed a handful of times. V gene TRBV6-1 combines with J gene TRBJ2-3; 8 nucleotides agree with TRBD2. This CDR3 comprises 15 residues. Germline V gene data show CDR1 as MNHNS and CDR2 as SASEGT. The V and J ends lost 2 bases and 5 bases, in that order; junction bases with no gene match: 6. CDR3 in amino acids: CASSEFWLAGDTQYF. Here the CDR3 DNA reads TGTGCCAGCAGTGAATTCTGGCTAGCGGGAGATACGCAGTATTTT.

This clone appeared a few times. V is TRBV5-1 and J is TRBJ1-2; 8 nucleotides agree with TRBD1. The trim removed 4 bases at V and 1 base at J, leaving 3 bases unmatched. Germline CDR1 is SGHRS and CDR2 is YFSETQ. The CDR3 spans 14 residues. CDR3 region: CASSPGQDNYGYTF. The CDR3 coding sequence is TGCGCCAGCAGCCCGGGACAGGATAACTATGGCTACACCTTC.

Here the CDR3 DNA reads TGCGCCAGCAGCATCGGGTGGCCAGAAATTTCTAACTATGGCTACACCTTC. This gives the protein CASSIGWPEISNYGYTF. The genes are TRBV5-1 and TRBJ1-2; D call uncertain. In germline, CDR1 is SGHRS, CDR2 YFSETQ. The CDR3 spans 17 residues. With 4 bases removed from V and 0 bases from J, the gap between germline ends came to 19 bases.

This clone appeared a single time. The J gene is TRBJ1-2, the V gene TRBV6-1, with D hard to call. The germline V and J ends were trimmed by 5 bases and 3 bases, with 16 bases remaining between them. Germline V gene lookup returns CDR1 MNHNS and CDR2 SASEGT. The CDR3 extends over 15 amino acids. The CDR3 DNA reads TGTGCCAGCAGTAACCCTGTCCGGGGTGACTATGGCTACACCTTC. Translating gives CASSNPVRGDYGYTF.

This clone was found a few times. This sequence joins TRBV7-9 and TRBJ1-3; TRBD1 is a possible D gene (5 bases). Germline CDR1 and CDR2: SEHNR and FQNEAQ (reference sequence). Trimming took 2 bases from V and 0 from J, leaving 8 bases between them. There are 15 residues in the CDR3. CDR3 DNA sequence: TGTGCCAGCAGCTTAACAGGCATCTCTGGAAACACCATATATTTT. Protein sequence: CASSLTGISGNTIYF.

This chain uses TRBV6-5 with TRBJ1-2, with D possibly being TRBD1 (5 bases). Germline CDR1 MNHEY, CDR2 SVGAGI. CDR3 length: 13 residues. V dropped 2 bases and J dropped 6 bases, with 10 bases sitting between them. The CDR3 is CASSYGGDHGYTF. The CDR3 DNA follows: TGTGCCAGCAGTTACGGGGGGGACCATGGCTACACCTTC.

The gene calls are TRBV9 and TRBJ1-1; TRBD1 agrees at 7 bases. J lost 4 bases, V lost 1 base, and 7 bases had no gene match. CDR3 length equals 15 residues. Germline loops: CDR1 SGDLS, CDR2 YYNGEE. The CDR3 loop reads CASSVKGQGVTEAFF. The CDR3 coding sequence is TGTGCCAGCAGCGTAAAAGGCCAGGGGGTCACTGAAGCTTTCTTT.

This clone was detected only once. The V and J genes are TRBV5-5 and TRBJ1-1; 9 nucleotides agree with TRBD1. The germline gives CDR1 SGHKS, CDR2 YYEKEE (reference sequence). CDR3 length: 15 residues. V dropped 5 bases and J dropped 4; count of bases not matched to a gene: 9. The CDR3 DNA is TGTGCCAGCAGACCCATCGGGACAGGGACCACTGAAGCTTTCTTT. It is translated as CASRPIGTGTTEAFF.

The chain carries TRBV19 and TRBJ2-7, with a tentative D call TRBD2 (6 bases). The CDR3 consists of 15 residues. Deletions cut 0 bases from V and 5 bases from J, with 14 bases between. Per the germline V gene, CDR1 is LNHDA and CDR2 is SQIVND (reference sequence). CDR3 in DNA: TGTGCCAGTAGTATAGAAGCGGGCAGGTTCAACGAGCAGTACTTC. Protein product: CASSIEAGRFNEQYF.

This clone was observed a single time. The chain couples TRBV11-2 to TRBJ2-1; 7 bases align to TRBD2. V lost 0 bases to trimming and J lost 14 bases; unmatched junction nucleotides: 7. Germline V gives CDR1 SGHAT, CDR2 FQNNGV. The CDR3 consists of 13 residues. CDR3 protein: CASSLDGGTGKFF. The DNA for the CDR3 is TGTGCCAGCAGCTTAGACGGGGGGACGGGGAAGTTCTTC. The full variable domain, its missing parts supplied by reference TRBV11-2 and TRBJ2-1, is EAGVAQSPRYKIIEKRQSVAFWCNPISGHATLYWYQQILGQGPKLLIQFQNNGVVDDSQLPKDRFSAERLKGVDSTLKIQPAKLEDSAVYLCASSLDGGTGKFFGPGTRLTVL.

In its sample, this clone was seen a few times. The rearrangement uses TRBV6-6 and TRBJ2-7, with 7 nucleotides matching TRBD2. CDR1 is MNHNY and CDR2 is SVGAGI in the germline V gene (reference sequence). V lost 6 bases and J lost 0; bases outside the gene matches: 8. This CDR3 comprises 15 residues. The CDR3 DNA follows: TGTGCCAGCAGACTTAGCGGGCCTAGCTCCTACGAGCAGTACTTC. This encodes CASRLSGPSSYEQYF.

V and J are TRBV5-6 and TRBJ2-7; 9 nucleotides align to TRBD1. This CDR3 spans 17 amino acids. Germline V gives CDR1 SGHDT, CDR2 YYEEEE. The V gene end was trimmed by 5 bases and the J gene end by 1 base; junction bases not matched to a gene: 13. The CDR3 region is CASREQGAKLSSYEQYF. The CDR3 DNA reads TGTGCCAGCAGAGAACAGGGGGCCAAGCTCTCGTCCTACGAGCAGTACTTC.

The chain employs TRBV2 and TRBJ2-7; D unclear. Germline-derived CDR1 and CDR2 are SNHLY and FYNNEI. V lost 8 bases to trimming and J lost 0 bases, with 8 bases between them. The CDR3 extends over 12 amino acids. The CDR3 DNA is TGTGCCAGCGGAGAGGACTCCTACGAGCAGTACTTC. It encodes CASGEDSYEQYF. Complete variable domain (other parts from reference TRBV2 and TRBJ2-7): EPEVTQTPSHQVTQMGQEVILRCVPISNHLYFYWYRQILGQKVEFLVSFYNNEISEKSEIFDDQFSVERPDGSNFTLKIRSTKLEDSAMYFCASGEDSYEQYFGPGTRLTVT.

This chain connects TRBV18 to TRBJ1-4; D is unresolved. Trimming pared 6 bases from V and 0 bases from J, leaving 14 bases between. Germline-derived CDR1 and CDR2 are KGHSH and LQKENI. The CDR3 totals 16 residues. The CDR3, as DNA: TGTGCCAGCTCCCGATGGGAGGTGGCAACTAATGAAAAACTGTTTTTT. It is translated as CASSRWEVATNEKLFF.

CDR3 loop: CASSPRGSYGYTF. The CDR3 nucleotides read TGTGCCAGTAGCCCAAGGGGGAGCTATGGCTACACCTTC. The rearrangement links TRBV19 to TRBJ1-2; D possibly corresponds to TRBD1 (6 bases). Germline V gene data show CDR1 as LNHDA and CDR2 as SQIVND (reference sequence). The V and J ends lost 6 bases and 4 bases respectively, with 12 bases between them. The CDR3 covers 13 residues.

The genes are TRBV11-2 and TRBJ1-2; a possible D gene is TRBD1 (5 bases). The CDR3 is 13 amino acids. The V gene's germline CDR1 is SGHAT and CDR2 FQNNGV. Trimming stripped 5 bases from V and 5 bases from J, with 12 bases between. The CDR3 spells CASSPQGPYGYTF. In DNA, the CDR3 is TGTGCCAGCAGCCCCCAGGGTCCGTATGGCTACACCTTC.

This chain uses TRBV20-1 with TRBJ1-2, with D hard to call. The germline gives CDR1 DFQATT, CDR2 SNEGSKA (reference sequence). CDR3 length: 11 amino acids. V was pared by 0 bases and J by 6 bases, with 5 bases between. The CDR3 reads CSARELDGYTF. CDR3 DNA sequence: TGCAGTGCTAGAGAACTAGATGGCTACACCTTC.